Following are 15 T cell receptor beta chains from one sample sequenced in a study of CD8+CD57+ T cells in acquired aplastic anemia. CD8+CD57+ cell expansion had been shown by flow cytometry in patients chosen for sequencing. Researchers used genomic DNA as the template to profile TCR beta VDJ and CDR3. MiXCR, run by TCRdb on the reads, gives a single entry per CDR3 protein. The repertoire holds about 270,000 distinct CDR3 sequences, with roughly 82% as singletons. The sequencing input was sorted CD4+, CD8+, or CD8+CD57+ T cells (not recorded which) from PBMCs. Receptors originate from a human donor with aplastic anemia.

The rearrangement links TRBV2 to TRBJ1-6, with D perhaps matching TRBD1 (5 bases). This CDR3 is 15 amino acids long. Trimming took off 11 bases at V and 10 bases at J, with 24 bases between the two ends. Germline CDR1 SNHLY, CDR2 FYNNEI. The chain's CDR3 is CAGSPTGGLASPLHF. CDR3 DNA: TGTGCCGGTTCTCCCACGGGGGGTCTTGCATCACCCCTCCACTTT.

Note on this clonotype: The germline gene is not matched at one end of the junction; a read error may be the cause. The V gene is TRBV2, the J gene TRBJ1-6, with D possibly TRBD1 on 5 matching bases. The CDR3 length is 16 residues. CDR1 SNHLY and CDR2 FYNNEI come from the germline V gene. Here the CDR3 DNA reads TGTGCCAGCAGCCTGGGGGAGGGCGACTATAATTCACCCCGCCACTTT. Residues: CASSLGEGDYNSPRHF.

Note on this clonotype: One end of the junction fails to match germline, which may point to a read error. The chain uses TRBV7-6 and TRBJ1-1; TRBD1 matches 11 bases. The CDR3 is 15 residues long. CDR1 is SGHVS, CDR2 FNYEAQ, per germline. CDR3 nucleotide sequence: TGCGCCAGCAGCACCGGACAGGGGGCCTTCCCGCGAGCTTTCTTT. Protein sequence: CASSTGQGAFPRAFF.

The chain carries TRBV7-8 and TRBJ1-1; D is unresolved. CDR3 length equals 17 residues. With 0 bases removed from V and 7 bases from J, the gap between germline ends came to 21 bases. Per germline, CDR1 SGHVS and CDR2 FQNEAQ. This CDR3 is CASSLAGGPDTHNEAFF. The CDR3 DNA sequence: TGTGCCAGCAGCTTAGCGGGAGGTCCCGATACGCACAATGAAGCTTTCTTT.

Worth noting for this clonotype: The CDR3 carries no conserved terminal phenylalanine or tryptophan, so it likely arises from a read error. It is unclear where the CDR3 begins or ends on the DNA, so no DNA is shown, and the CDR3 is as TCRdb lists it. The chain joins TRBV2 to TRBJ1-4. The V gene's germline CDR1 is SNHLY and CDR2 FYNNEI. The CDR3 spans 12 residues, counting both ends. CDR3 in amino acids: CASGTAGGKQFH.

This clonotype was recorded once. DNA of the CDR3: TGCGCCAGCAGCCTGGCAGGGACGAACACTGAAGCTTTCTTT. Protein sequence: CASSLAGTNTEAFF. The chain couples TRBV5-1 to TRBJ1-1; possible D gene TRBD1, 5 bases. The CDR3 loop spans 14 amino acids. Germline V gives CDR1 SGHRS, CDR2 YFSETQ. V was trimmed by 4 bases and J by 1 base, leaving 11 bases between them.

The genes are TRBV5-4 and TRBJ2-3; 14 bases are a match to TRBD2. The CDR3 has 16 residues. Germline loops: CDR1 SGHNT, CDR2 YYREEE (reference sequence). V gave up 3 bases and J gave up 6 bases; unmatched junction bases: 6. The CDR3 reads CASSYSGLAGVDTQYF. As DNA, the CDR3 is TGTGCCAGCAGCTATTCGGGACTAGCGGGAGTGGATACGCAGTATTTT.

As for this clonotype: Here the CDR3 omits its conserved ending phenylalanine or tryptophan, so a read error is the likely source. The DNA is omitted, as the CDR3 cannot be located on it reliably, and the CDR3 follows TCRdb's listing. The chain combines TRBV2 with TRBJ2-3; the table's D call, TRBD1, was not checked against the DNA. Counting both end residues, the CDR3 totals 13 amino acids. Germline V lookup: CDR1 SNHLY, CDR2 FYNNEI. The CDR3 loop is CASGDGGTDTQSY.

With regard to this clonotype: The CDR3 carries no conserved terminal phenylalanine or tryptophan, so it likely arises from a read error. It is unclear where the CDR3 begins or ends on the DNA, so no DNA is shown, and the CDR3 is as TCRdb lists it. The chain links TRBV2 to TRBJ2-1; the DNA was not compared with TRBD1, the D call given in the table. CDR1 is SNHLY and CDR2 is FYNNEI in the germline V gene. The CDR3 is made up of 13 amino acids, end residues included. The CDR3 sequence: CASSDGGVKERFL.

Concerning this clonotype itself: It is unclear where the CDR3 begins or ends on the DNA, so no DNA is shown, and the CDR3 is as TCRdb lists it. This CDR3 is CASSVGTGTENF. The V gene is TRBV7-9, the J gene TRBJ2-3. Ends included, the CDR3 has 12 residues. CDR1 and CDR2 from the germline V gene are SEHNR and FQNEAQ (reference sequence).

There are a few counts of this clonotype. The rearrangement uses TRBV5-8 and TRBJ2-3; D is possibly TRBD2 (5 bases). Germline V gene lookup returns CDR1 SGHTS and CDR2 YDEGEE. V was shortened by 4 bases and J by 6 bases, with 15 bases between the two germline ends. The CDR3 is made up of 14 amino acids. Here the CDR3 DNA reads TGTGCCAGCAGCCTCCCGGGAAGTCCCGATACGCAGTATTTT. Its translation: CASSLPGSPDTQYF.

This chain joins TRBV12-3 or TRBV12-4 and TRBJ1-6; a possible D gene is TRBD1 (5 bases). The germline V and J ends were trimmed by 2 bases and 14 bases, with 16 bases remaining between them. CDR3 length: 14 amino acids. CDR3 in amino acids: CASSLHEGRRALHF. CDR3 DNA: TGTGCCAGCAGTTTACATGAGGGGCGCAGAGCCCTCCACTTT.

Remarks on this clonotype: Because it lacks the conserved phenylalanine or tryptophan at the end, this CDR3 is likely a read error. The DNA is omitted, as the CDR3 cannot be located on it reliably, and the CDR3 follows TCRdb's listing. The gene calls are TRBV7-8 and TRBJ2-7; TRBD1, the D gene given by the table, was not confirmed from the DNA. The CDR3 has 13 amino acids, counting both end residues. Germline-derived CDR1 and CDR2 are SGHVS and FQNEAQ. CDR3 in amino acids: CASSLHRDGTALS.

On this clonotype itself: Without the conserved terminal phenylalanine or tryptophan, this CDR3 likely stems from a read error. Because the CDR3's place on the DNA is in doubt, the DNA is left out and the CDR3 is given as listed by TCRdb. This chain uses TRBV2 with TRBJ1-6; TRBD1, the table's D call, lacks a check against the DNA. The CDR3 is 16 amino acids long, termini counted. Looked up from germline, CDR1 is SNHLY and CDR2 is FYNNEI. CDR3 region: CASSLGGGGYNSQHLG.

The rearrangement links TRBV20-1 to TRBJ1-2, with TRBD1 as a possible D gene (5 bases). The CDR3 is 16 amino acids. Germline V CDR1 and CDR2: DFQATT, SNEGSKA (reference sequence). V lost 2 bases to trimming and J lost 0 bases, with 16 bases between them. CDR3 amino acids: CSARMGGDGANYGYTF. The CDR3 DNA is TGCAGTGCTAGAATGGGGGGGGATGGAGCTAACTATGGCTACACCTTC.